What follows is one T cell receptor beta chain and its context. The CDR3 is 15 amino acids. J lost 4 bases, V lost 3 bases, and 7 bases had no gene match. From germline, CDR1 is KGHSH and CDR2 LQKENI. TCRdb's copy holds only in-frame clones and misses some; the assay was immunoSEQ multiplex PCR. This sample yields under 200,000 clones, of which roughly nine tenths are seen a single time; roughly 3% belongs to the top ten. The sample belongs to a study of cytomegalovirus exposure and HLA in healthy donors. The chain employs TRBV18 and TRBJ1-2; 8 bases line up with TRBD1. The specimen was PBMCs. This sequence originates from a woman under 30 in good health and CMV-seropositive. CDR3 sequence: CASSPGGQGGYGYTF. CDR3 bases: TGTGCCAGCTCACCCGGCGGACAGGGCGGCTATGGCTACACCTTC.